These 10 T cell receptor beta chains share one sample of origin, sequenced in a study of blood T cell repertoires in COVID-19. Generated by immunoSEQ multiplex PCR, the TCRdb table keeps only in-frame clones and is missing some. The data show 150,000 or so clones, under 80% seen once. What was sequenced was peripheral blood. Receptors were obtained from a woman over 75 with acute or convalescent COVID-19.

The chain combines TRBV11-2 with TRBJ2-5; 9 nucleotides line up with TRBD2. After removal of 2 bases from V and 4 bases from J, the junction contained 11 bases not matched to a gene. Per germline, CDR1 SGHAT and CDR2 FQNNGV. CDR3 size: 17 residues. The CDR3 sequence is CASSLRMSDSGRETQYF. DNA for the CDR3: TGTGCCAGCAGCTTACGGATGAGCGATAGCGGGAGAGAGACCCAGTACTTC.

The chain couples TRBV10-1 to TRBJ2-1; no clear D. Germline loops: CDR1 WNHNN, CDR2 SYGVQD (reference sequence). This CDR3 comprises 13 residues. Trimming shortened V by 5 bases and J by 5 bases, and 10 bases separated the two germline ends. The CDR3 DNA reads as TGCGCCAGCAGTATGCTAGTGGACAATGAGCAGTTCTTC. The encoded protein is CASSMLVDNEQFF.

The chain uses TRBV9 and TRBJ2-5; 9 bases are shared with TRBD1. The CDR3 has 17 amino acids. With V trimmed by 0 bases and J by 5 bases, 11 bases remained unmatched. The germline V gene has CDR1 SGDLS and CDR2 YYNGEE. The CDR3 nucleotides read TGTGCCAGCAGCGTAGTCGGAACAGGGGGCGGTTTTGAGACCCAGTACTTC. This sequence encodes CASSVVGTGGGFETQYF.

The V and J genes are TRBV24-1 and TRBJ2-3; D remains ambiguous. This CDR3 is built from 11 residues. Looked up from germline, CDR1 is KGHDR and CDR2 is SFDVKD. The ends were cut back, 6 bases at V and 6 bases at J, with 6 bases in the middle. CDR3 DNA: TGTGCCACCAGTTCGGAGGATACGCAGTATTTT. Protein sequence: CATSSEDTQYF.

The chain is built from TRBV7-2 and TRBJ2-2, with TRBD2 identical over 8 bases. The CDR3 consists of 14 residues. Germline V CDR1 and CDR2: SGHTA, FQGNSA. The V gene end was trimmed by 5 bases and the J gene end by 6 bases; junction bases not matched to a gene: 5. CDR3 in DNA: TGTGCCAGCAGCACAGCTAGCGGGCCCGGGGAGCTGTTTTTT. Its protein product is CASSTASGPGELFF.

The gene calls are TRBV7-6 and TRBJ1-2; weak D call: TRBD1 (5 bases). V gave up 6 bases and J gave up 4 bases, with 18 bases separating them. The CDR3 runs to 15 residues. Germline CDR1 reads SGHVS; CDR2 reads FNYEAQ. CDR3 sequence (DNA): TGTGCCAGCAGTCCTTTTGCGGGGCAAGGCTATGGCTACACCTTC. It encodes CASSPFAGQGYGYTF.

V gene TRBV27 combines with J gene TRBJ2-2, with D tentatively TRBD2 (5 bases). Germline CDR1 MNHEY, CDR2 SMNVEV (reference sequence). The ends were cut back, 3 bases at V and 3 bases at J, with 14 bases in the middle. This CDR3 is 16 amino acids long. The CDR3 reads CASSLGRAEDTGELFF. As DNA, the CDR3 is TGTGCCAGCAGTTTGGGGAGAGCAGAAGACACCGGGGAGCTGTTTTTT.

The J gene is TRBJ2-5, the V gene TRBV27; D possibly corresponds to TRBD1 (6 bases). From germline, CDR1 is MNHEY and CDR2 SMNVEV (reference sequence). This CDR3 has 16 residues. V gave up 4 bases and J gave up 1 base, with 16 bases separating them. This CDR3 is CASSYDRSGLQETQYF. The CDR3 nucleotides are TGTGCCAGCAGTTACGACAGGTCAGGACTCCAAGAGACCCAGTACTTC.

CDR3 in amino acids: CASSPFPSGRWREQFF. In DNA, the CDR3 is TGTGCCAGCAGTCCCTTTCCTAGCGGGAGATGGCGTGAGCAGTTCTTC. This chain joins TRBV28 and TRBJ2-1; TRBD2 agrees at 10 bases. CDR1 and CDR2 (germline): MDHEN, SYDVKM. The CDR3 has 16 residues. The trim removed 5 bases at V and 9 bases at J, leaving 13 bases unmatched.

This chain links TRBV11-1 with TRBJ2-7; 9 nucleotides agree with TRBD2. The CDR3 is 14 residues long. Germline V CDR1 and CDR2: SGHAT, FQDESV (reference sequence). V gave up 6 bases and J gave up 1 base; unmatched junction bases: 4. The CDR3 region has the DNA TGTGCCAGCAGACGTAGCGGGAGTTCCTACGAGCAGTACTTC. Translating gives CASRRSGSSYEQYF.